This T cell receptor (beta chain) was sequenced for a study of T cells in tumors after PD-1 blockade. Study overall: Prior checkpoint blockade, systemic immunosuppressant use, or anti-cancer therapy within 4 weeks excluded patients.

Generated by immunoSEQ multiplex PCR, the TCRdb table keeps only in-frame clones and is missing some. In the table there are about 20,000 clones, about three quarters of which are singletons. Trimming removed 0 bases from V and 5 bases from J, with 11 bases in between. CDR1 SGHDT and CDR2 YYEEEE come from the germline V gene. This CDR3 region has 14 residues. The clonotype comes from a human donor with basal cell carcinoma. V usage is TRBV5-6 and J usage is TRBJ1-2; D uncertain. The sequencing used PBMCs, collected before anti-PD-1 treatment. The DNA for the CDR3 is TGTGCCAGCAGCTTGGCCGGGCTTAATTATGGCTACACCTTC. It codes for CASSLAGLNYGYTF.